This T cell receptor (beta chain) was obtained from a study of identical twins. TCRdb analysed the 5' RACE reads with MiXCR anew, one entry per CDR3 protein. The sample shows about 470,000 distinct CDR3 sequences, roughly 26% of them seen only once. CDR1 and CDR2 from the germline V gene are SGHRS and YFSETQ. The CDR3 runs 16 residues. V lost 2 bases, J lost 3 bases, and 17 bases lay in between. This sample also belongs to another study, concerning T cells expressing NK-cell markers.

V usage is TRBV5-1 and J usage is TRBJ1-1, with a weak D call TRBD1 (6 bases). The sequenced sample consisted of CD4+ T cells sorted from blood. This receptor was obtained from a woman under 30 in good health. As DNA, the CDR3 is TGCGCCAGCAGCTTCAGCGGGGGGCGCGCGGACACTGAAGCTTTCTTT. It is translated as CASSFSGGRADTEAFF.